This entry lists 5 T cell receptor beta chains sequenced from one sample in a study of CD8+ T cells in alopecia areata. Reverse transcription of extracted RNA yielded cDNA, which provided the sequencing template. TCRdb's table, derived via immunoSEQ multiplex PCR, lists solely in-frame clones and lacks some. The sample has some 150,000 clones, approximately 65% seen once. The source material was CD8+ T cells sorted from blood, sampled at week 0. The receptors were gathered from a human donor with alopecia areata.

In nucleotides, the CDR3 is TGTGCCAGCAGCCATGCATCTAGCGGGGGGACCCTTTACGAGCAGTACTTC. Translation gives CASSHASSGGTLYEQYF. The J gene is TRBJ2-7, the V gene TRBV13; 11 bases map to TRBD2. The V segment lost 5 bases and the J segment 4 bases; nucleotides outside the gene matches: 13. CDR1 is PRHDT and CDR2 is FYEKMQ in the germline V gene (reference sequence). There are 17 residues in the CDR3.

The V call is TRBV6-5, the J call TRBJ1-1; a weak D match, TRBD1 (5 bases). Germline CDR1 and CDR2: MNHEY and SVGAGI. The germline V and J ends were trimmed by 2 bases and 6 bases, with 16 bases remaining between them. This CDR3 region has 15 residues. The CDR3 DNA is TGTGCCAGCAGTTACGCGCAGGGTAGGTTTTCTGAAGCTTTCTTT. Translated, it gives CASSYAQGRFSEAFF.

This chain links TRBV5-6 with TRBJ2-2; D is unclear. Germline assignment: CDR1 SGHDT and CDR2 YYEEEE. The V end was cut by 2 bases, the J end by 7 bases, with 3 bases between. The CDR3 extends over 11 amino acids. The CDR3 region has the DNA TGTGCCAGCAGCTTCGGCGGGGAGCTGTTTTTT. This sequence encodes CASSFGGELFF.

The chain is built from TRBV4-1 and TRBJ2-7, with unresolved D. Germline CDR1 is MGHRA and CDR2 is YSYEKL. With 0 bases removed from V and 3 bases from J, the gap between germline ends came to 12 bases. The CDR3 has 15 residues. The CDR3 spells CASSQEQLSGYEQYF. CDR3 DNA sequence: TGCGCCAGCAGCCAAGAGCAGCTCTCGGGCTACGAGCAGTACTTC.

The rearrangement uses TRBV5-6 and TRBJ2-1, with a possible D match to TRBD1 (5 bases). This CDR3 is 12 amino acids long. Trimming stripped 0 bases from V and 14 bases from J, with 12 bases between. Germline V CDR1 and CDR2: SGHDT, YYEEEE. The CDR3: CASSLGQGNKFF. Here the CDR3 DNA reads TGTGCCAGCAGCTTGGGGCAGGGAAATAAGTTCTTC.